A single sample is the source of the 8 T cell receptor beta chains below, sequenced in a study of OX40 agonist ivuxolimab in advanced cancers. Profiled with immunoSEQ multiplex PCR; TCRdb holds only in-frame clones, not every one. This sample carries over 95,000 clones, about 91% of them seen once, and the ten largest clones take roughly 0.33%. The specimen comprised CD4+ or CD8+ T cells sorted from blood, sampled in a trial of the OX40 agonist ivuxolimab. All receptors come from an adult with an advanced solid tumor such as melanoma, head and neck, liver or kidney cancer.

Here the CDR3 reads CASSPVGANTGELFF. The CDR3 nucleotides are TGTGCCAGCAGCCCTGTGGGAGCTAACACCGGGGAGCTGTTTTTT. The chain uses TRBV5-6 and TRBJ2-2, with D maybe TRBD2 (5 bases). Germline assignment: CDR1 SGHDT and CDR2 YYEEEE. The CDR3 has 15 amino acids. The V gene lost 4 bases and the J gene lost 2 bases, with 12 bases spanning the gap. Together with reference TRBV5-6 and TRBJ2-2, the CDR3 gives the full variable domain: DAGVTQSPTHLIKTRGQQVTLRCSPKSGHDTVSWYQQALGQGPQFIFQYYEEEERQRGNFPDRFSGHQFPNYSSELNVNALLLGDSALYLCASSPVGANTGELFFGEGSRLTVL.

The genes are TRBV2 and TRBJ1-6; a weak D match, TRBD1 (5 bases). This CDR3 spans 11 amino acids. Germline V gene lookup returns CDR1 SNHLY and CDR2 FYNNEI. V gave up 4 bases and J gave up 13 bases, with 8 bases separating them. The CDR3 here is CASSGDRPLHF. The CDR3 DNA follows: TGTGCCAGCAGTGGGGACCGGCCCCTCCACTTT.

As DNA, the CDR3 is TGTGCCAGTAGTATTGCTAGCGGGAGGGCGTTCGACGAGCAGTACTTC. The encoded protein is CASSIASGRAFDEQYF. V is TRBV19 and J is TRBJ2-7, with 12 bases matching TRBD2. This CDR3 is built from 16 residues. Germline assignment: CDR1 LNHDA and CDR2 SQIVND (reference sequence). V shed 3 bases and J 5 bases; nucleotides not matched to a gene: 8.

The gene calls are TRBV6-6 and TRBJ1-2, with 7 bases aligning to TRBD1. Germline assignment: CDR1 MNHNY and CDR2 SVGAGI (reference sequence). This CDR3 has 15 amino acids. Trimming took 5 bases from V and 7 from J; bases not matched to a gene: 13. The CDR3 DNA follows: TGTGCCAGCAGTCTATCAACAGGGGAGTCCGGTGGCTACACCTTC. Its protein is CASSLSTGESGGYTF.

This chain joins TRBV4-1 and TRBJ2-3; 8 nucleotides match TRBD2. J lost 4 bases, V lost 1 base, and 4 bases had no gene match. Germline lookup yields CDR1 MGHRA and CDR2 YSYEKL. The CDR3 totals 15 residues. CDR3 bases: TGCGCCAGCAGCCAAGGGATAGCGGGATCAGATACGCAGTATTTT. This gives the protein CASSQGIAGSDTQYF.

V usage is TRBV7-2 and J usage is TRBJ2-7; TRBD1 matches at 11 bases. The germline V gene has CDR1 SGHTA and CDR2 FQGNSA. Trimming at V came to 5 bases and at J to 6 bases, leaving 9 bases not matched to a gene. The CDR3 contains 15 residues. The CDR3 loop reads CASSTIRTGGAEQYF. CDR3 bases: TGTGCCAGCAGCACCATCCGGACAGGGGGCGCCGAGCAGTACTTC. The variable domain in full, with the rest retrieved from reference TRBV7-2 and TRBJ2-7, is GAGVSQSPSNKVTEKGKDVELRCDPISGHTALYWYRQSLGQGLEFLIYFQGNSAPDKSGLPSDRFSAERTGGSVSTLTIQRTQQEDSAVYLCASSTIRTGGAEQYFGPGTRLTVT.

The CDR3, as DNA: TGTGCTAGTGGTTTTGAGGTAGCGCTTCAGTTCTTC. It is translated as CASGFEVALQFF. The J gene is TRBJ2-1, the V gene TRBV12-5; D is possibly TRBD2 (5 bases). This CDR3 region has 12 residues. Germline CDR1 LGHNT, CDR2 FRNRAP. V was pared by 3 bases and J by 13 bases, with 13 bases between.

This clone occurred once. The genes are TRBV19 and TRBJ1-5, with D possibly TRBD1 on 6 matching bases. Germline-derived CDR1 and CDR2 are LNHDA and SQIVND (reference sequence). Trimming took off 6 bases at V and 0 bases at J, with 12 bases between the two ends. The CDR3 loop spans 15 amino acids. The DNA of the CDR3 is TGTGCCAGTAGATCCGACAGGTCTAGCAATCAGCCCCAGCATTTT. Translating gives CASRSDRSSNQPQHF.